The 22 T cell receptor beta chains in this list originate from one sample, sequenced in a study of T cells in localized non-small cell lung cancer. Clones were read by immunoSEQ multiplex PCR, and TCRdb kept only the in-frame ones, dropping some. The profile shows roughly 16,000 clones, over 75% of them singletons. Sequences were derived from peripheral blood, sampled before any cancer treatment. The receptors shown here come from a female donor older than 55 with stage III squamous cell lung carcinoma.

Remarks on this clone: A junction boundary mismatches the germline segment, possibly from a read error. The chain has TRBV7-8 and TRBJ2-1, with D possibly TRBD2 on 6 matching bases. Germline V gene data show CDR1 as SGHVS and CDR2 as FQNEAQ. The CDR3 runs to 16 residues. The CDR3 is CASILSSGLSYNEQFF. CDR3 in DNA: TGTGCCAGCATCTTATCCTCGGGACTCTCCTACAATGAGCAGTTCTTC.

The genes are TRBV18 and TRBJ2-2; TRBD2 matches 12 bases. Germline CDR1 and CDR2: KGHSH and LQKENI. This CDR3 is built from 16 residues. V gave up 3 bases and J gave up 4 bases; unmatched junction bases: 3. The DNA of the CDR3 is TGTGCCAGCTCACCGACTAGCGGGAGAAGCACCGGGGAGCTGTTTTTT. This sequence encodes CASSPTSGRSTGELFF.

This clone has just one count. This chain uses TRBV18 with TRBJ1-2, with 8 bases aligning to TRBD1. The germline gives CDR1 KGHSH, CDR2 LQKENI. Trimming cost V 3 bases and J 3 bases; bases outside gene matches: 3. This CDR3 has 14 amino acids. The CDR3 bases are TGTGCCAGCTCACCGGTGGACAGGGACTATGGCTACACCTTC. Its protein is CASSPVDRDYGYTF.

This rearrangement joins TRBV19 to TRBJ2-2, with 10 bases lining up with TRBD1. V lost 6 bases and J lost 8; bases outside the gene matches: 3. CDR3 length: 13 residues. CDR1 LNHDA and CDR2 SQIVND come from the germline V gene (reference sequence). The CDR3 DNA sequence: TGTGCCAGTAGGACAGGGGGCGCGGGGGAGCTGTTTTTT. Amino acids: CASRTGGAGELFF.

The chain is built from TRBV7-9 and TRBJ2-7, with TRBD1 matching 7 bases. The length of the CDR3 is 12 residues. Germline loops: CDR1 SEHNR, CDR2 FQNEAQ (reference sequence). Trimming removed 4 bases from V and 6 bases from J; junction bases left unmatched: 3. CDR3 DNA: TGTGCCAGCAGCTCACAGGGGCGCGAGCAGTACTTC. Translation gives CASSSQGREQYF.

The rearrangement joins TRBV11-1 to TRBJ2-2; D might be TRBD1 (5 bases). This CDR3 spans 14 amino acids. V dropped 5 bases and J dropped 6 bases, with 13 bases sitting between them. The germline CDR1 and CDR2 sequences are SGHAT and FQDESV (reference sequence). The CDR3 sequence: CASSIIIGAGELFF. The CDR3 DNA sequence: TGTGCCAGCAGCATAATCATAGGGGCCGGGGAGCTGTTTTTT.

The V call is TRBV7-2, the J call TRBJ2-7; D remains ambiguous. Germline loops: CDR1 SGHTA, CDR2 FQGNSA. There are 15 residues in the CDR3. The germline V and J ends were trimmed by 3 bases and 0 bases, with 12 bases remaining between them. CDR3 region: CASSFSIGLSYEQYF. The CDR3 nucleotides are TGTGCCAGCAGCTTCAGTATAGGCCTCTCCTACGAGCAGTACTTC. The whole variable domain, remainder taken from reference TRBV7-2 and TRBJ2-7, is GAGVSQSPSNKVTEKGKDVELRCDPISGHTALYWYRQSLGQGLEFLIYFQGNSAPDKSGLPSDRFSAERTGGSVSTLTIQRTQQEDSAVYLCASSFSIGLSYEQYFGPGTRLTVT.

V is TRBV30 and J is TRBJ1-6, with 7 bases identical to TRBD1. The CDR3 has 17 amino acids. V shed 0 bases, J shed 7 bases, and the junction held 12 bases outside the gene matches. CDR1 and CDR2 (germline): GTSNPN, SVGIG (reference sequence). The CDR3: CAWSVRGTGRLNSPLHF. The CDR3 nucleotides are TGTGCCTGGAGTGTCAGGGGGACCGGACGTCTGAATTCACCCCTCCACTTT.

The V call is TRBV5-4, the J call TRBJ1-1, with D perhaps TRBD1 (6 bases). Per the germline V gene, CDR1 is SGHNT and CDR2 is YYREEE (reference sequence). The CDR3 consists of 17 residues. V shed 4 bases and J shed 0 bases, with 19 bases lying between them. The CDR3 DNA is TGTGCCAGCAGCCAGGGTTTTAGAGGACAGATGAACACTGAAGCTTTCTTT. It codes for CASSQGFRGQMNTEAFF.

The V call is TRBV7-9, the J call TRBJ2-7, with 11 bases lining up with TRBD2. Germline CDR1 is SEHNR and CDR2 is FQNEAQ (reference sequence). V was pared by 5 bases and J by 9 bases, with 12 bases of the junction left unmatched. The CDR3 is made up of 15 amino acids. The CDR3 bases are TGTGCCAGCAGCACCACTAGCGGGAGTTTGAATGTGCAGTACTTC. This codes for CASSTTSGSLNVQYF.

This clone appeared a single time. The CDR3, as DNA: TGTGCCAGCAGATGGACAATTCTAAAGCACACCTTC. Protein: CASRWTILKHTF. This sequence joins TRBV2 and TRBJ1-2; D perhaps matches TRBD1 (5 bases). In germline, CDR1 is SNHLY, CDR2 FYNNEI. Trimming took off 6 bases at V and 12 bases at J, with 17 bases between the two ends. CDR3 length: 12 amino acids.

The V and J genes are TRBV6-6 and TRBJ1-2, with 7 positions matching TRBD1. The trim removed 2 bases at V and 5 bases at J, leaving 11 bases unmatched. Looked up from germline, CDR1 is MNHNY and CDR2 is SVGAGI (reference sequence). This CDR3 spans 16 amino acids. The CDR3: CASSYLSVTGRYGYTF. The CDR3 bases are TGTGCCAGCAGTTACCTCTCGGTGACAGGGAGGTATGGCTACACCTTC.

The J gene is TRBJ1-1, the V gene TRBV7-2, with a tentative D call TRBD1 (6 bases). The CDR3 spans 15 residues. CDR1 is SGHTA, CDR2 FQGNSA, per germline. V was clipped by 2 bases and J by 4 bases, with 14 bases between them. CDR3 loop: CASSLRGAKGTEAFF. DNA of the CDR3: TGTGCCAGCAGCTTACGGGGGGCAAAGGGCACTGAAGCTTTCTTT.

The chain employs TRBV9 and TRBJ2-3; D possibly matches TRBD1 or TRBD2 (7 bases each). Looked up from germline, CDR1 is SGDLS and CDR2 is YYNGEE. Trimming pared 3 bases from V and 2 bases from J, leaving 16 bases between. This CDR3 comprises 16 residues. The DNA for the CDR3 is TGTGCCAGCAGCGGGCCGGGGGGACAGTCCACAGATACGCAGTATTTT. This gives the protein CASSGPGGQSTDTQYF.

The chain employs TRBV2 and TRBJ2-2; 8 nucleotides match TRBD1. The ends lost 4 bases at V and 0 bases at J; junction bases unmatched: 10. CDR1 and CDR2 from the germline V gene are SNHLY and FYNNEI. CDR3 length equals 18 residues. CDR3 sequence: CASSARAGGPSNTGELFF. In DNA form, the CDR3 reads TGTGCCAGCAGTGCCAGGGCAGGGGGCCCTTCGAACACCGGGGAGCTGTTTTTT.

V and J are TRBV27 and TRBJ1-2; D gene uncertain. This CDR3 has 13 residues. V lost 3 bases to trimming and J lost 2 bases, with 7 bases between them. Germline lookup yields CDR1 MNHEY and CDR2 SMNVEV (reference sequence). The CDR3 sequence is CASSFGFNYGYTF. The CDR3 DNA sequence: TGTGCCAGCAGTTTTGGATTCAACTATGGCTACACCTTC.

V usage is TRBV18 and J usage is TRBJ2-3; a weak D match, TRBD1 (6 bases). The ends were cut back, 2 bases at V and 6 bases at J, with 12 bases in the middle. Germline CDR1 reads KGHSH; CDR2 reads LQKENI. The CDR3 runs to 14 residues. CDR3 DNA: TGTGCCAGCTCACCAGGGTCTGACAGGGATACGCAGTATTTT. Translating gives CASSPGSDRDTQYF.

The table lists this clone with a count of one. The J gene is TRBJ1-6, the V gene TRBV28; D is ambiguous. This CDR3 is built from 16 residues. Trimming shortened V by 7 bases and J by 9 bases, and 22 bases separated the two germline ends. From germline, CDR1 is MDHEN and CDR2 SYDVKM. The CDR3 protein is CASKRSGQGGTSPLHF. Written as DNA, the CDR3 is TGTGCCAGCAAAAGGAGTGGGCAAGGAGGTACTTCACCCCTCCACTTT.

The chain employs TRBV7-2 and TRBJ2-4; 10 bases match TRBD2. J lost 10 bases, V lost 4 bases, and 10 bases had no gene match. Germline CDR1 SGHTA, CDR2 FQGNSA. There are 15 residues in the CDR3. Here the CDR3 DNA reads TGTGCCAGCAGCTCGTCTAGCGGGGGCCCCGGTATTCAGTACTTC. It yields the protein CASSSSSGGPGIQYF.

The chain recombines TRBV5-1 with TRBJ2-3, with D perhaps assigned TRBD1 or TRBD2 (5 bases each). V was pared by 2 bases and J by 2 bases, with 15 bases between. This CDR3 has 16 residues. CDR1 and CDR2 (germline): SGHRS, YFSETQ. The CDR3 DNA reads TGCGCCAGCAGCTTCTCCGGGGCGTCATCCACAGATACGCAGTATTTT. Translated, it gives CASSFSGASSTDTQYF.

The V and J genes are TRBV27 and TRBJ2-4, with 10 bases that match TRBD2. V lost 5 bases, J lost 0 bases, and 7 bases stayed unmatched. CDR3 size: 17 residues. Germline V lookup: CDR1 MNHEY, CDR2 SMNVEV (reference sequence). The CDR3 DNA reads TGTGCCAGCAGTACCCGGACTAGCGGATTAGCCAAAAACATTCAGTACTTC. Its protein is CASSTRTSGLAKNIQYF.

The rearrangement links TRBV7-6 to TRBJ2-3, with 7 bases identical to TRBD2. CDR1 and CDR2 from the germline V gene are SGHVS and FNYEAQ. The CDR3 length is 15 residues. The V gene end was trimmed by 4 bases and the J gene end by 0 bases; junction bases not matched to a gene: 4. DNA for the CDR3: TGTGCCAGCAGCTCCTTAGCGGGTAGCACAGATACGCAGTATTTT. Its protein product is CASSSLAGSTDTQYF.